A single sample is the source of the 11 T cell receptor beta chains below, sequenced in a study of cytotoxic CD8 clonotypes in ibrutinib-treated CLL. The assay was immunoSEQ multiplex PCR, and TCRdb's table has in-frame clones only and misses some. Of around 250,000 clones in the sample, roughly 70% were seen once. The sample here was PBMCs, taken after 24 months of ibrutinib treatment. The receptors shown here come from a human donor with chronic lymphocytic leukemia.

V and J are TRBV18 and TRBJ2-5; 7 nucleotides match TRBD1. CDR1 and CDR2 (germline): KGHSH, LQKENI. The CDR3 has 14 residues. The V and J ends lost 5 bases and 5 bases, in that order; junction bases with no gene match: 8. CDR3 amino acids: CASSSDTGVETQYF. The CDR3 DNA sequence: TGTGCCAGCTCATCAGATACAGGGGTGGAGACCCAGTACTTC.

The chain couples TRBV21-1 to TRBJ2-1; TRBD2, the table's D call, was not compared with the DNA. TRBV21-1 is a documented pseudogene. The CDR3 loop spans 17 amino acids. The CDR3 DNA reads as TGTGCCAGCGCTCCTCCCGAGGACTACCTAGGAACGGGGGAGCAGTTCTTC. Its protein product is CASAPPEDYLGTGEQFF.

The chain recombines TRBV29-1 with TRBJ2-4; the D is unclear. CDR1 and CDR2 from the germline V gene are SQVTM and ANQGSEA. V lost 6 bases to trimming and J lost 8 bases, with 20 bases between them. CDR3 size: 14 residues. The CDR3 loop reads CSVNSPINPDIQYF. The CDR3 nucleotides are TGCAGCGTAAATAGCCCTATAAATCCGGACATTCAGTACTTC.

This sequence joins TRBV10-3 and TRBJ2-5; 13 positions match TRBD2. The CDR3 consists of 16 residues. V shed 4 bases, J shed 2 bases, and the junction held 4 bases outside the gene matches. Germline assignment: CDR1 ENHRY and CDR2 SYGVKD. The CDR3 sequence is CAISVGTSGTQETQYF. Written as DNA, the CDR3 is TGTGCCATCAGTGTAGGGACTAGCGGGACACAAGAGACCCAGTACTTC.

V usage is TRBV30 and J usage is TRBJ2-7, with no clear D. V was cut by 2 bases and J by 6 bases, with 8 bases left in between. This CDR3 has 11 residues. Germline V CDR1 and CDR2: GTSNPN, SVGIG (reference sequence). The CDR3 protein is CAWSQFGEQYF. CDR3 DNA: TGTGCCTGGAGTCAGTTTGGCGAGCAGTACTTC.

This rearrangement joins TRBV18 to TRBJ2-7, with TRBD2 matching 8 bases. Trimming cost V 0 bases and J 0 bases; bases outside gene matches: 7. The CDR3 extends over 17 amino acids. Germline V gene lookup returns CDR1 KGHSH and CDR2 LQKENI. The CDR3 region is CASSPPGPGTSSYEQYF. The CDR3 coding sequence is TGTGCCAGCTCACCACCTGGGCCTGGGACTAGCTCCTACGAGCAGTACTTC.

V gene TRBV7-9 combines with J gene TRBJ2-7; unclear D gene. CDR1 and CDR2 (germline): SEHNR, FQNEAQ (reference sequence). Trimming shortened V by 5 bases and J by 3 bases, and 8 bases separated the two germline ends. The CDR3 is 12 residues long. CDR3 loop: CASSTDFYEQYF. As DNA, the CDR3 is TGTGCCAGCAGCACAGACTTCTACGAGCAGTACTTC.

The chain links TRBV30 to TRBJ1-1; a possible D gene is TRBD1 (6 bases). This CDR3 is built from 12 residues. Trimming removed 8 bases from V and 1 base from J, with 11 bases in between. From germline, CDR1 is GTSNPN and CDR2 SVGIG (reference sequence). The chain's CDR3 is CALSTGNTEAFF. In DNA form, the CDR3 reads TGTGCCCTGTCGACAGGGAACACTGAAGCTTTCTTT. Filled out from reference TRBV30 and TRBJ1-1, the complete variable domain reads SQTIHQWPATLVQPVGSPLSLECTVEGTSNPNLYWYRQAAGRGLQLLFYSVGIGQISSEVPQNLSASRPQDRQFILSSKKLLLSDSGFYLCALSTGNTEAFFGQGTRLTVV.

This clone was observed once. The rearrangement joins TRBV29-1 to TRBJ1-1, with D possibly being TRBD1 (6 bases). The CDR3 extends over 14 amino acids. V lost 1 base and J 1 base, leaving 10 bases between the germline ends. Germline V lookup: CDR1 SQVTM, CDR2 ANQGSEA. Written as DNA, the CDR3 is TGCAGCGTTGAAGTCCAGGGGTCGAACACTGAAGCTTTCTTT. Protein: CSVEVQGSNTEAFF.

The CDR3 nucleotides read TGTGCCAGCAGCTTAGCTCCCCGACTAGTAGGGGGGGAGACCCAGTACTTC. As protein: CASSLAPRLVGGETQYF. This chain uses TRBV7-2 with TRBJ2-5; D assignment may be TRBD1 or TRBD2 (6 bases each). Germline V gene lookup returns CDR1 SGHTA and CDR2 FQGNSA. The CDR3 has 17 amino acids. V lost 0 bases and J 5 bases, leaving 19 bases between the germline ends.

The table lists this clone with a few counts. The CDR3 region is CASSQESGATEAFF. Written as DNA, the CDR3 is TGCGCCAGCAGCCAAGAATCCGGGGCCACTGAAGCTTTCTTT. The chain couples TRBV4-1 to TRBJ1-1; possible D gene TRBD1, 5 bases. The V gene lost 0 bases and the J gene lost 4 bases, with 9 bases spanning the gap. Germline-derived CDR1 and CDR2 are MGHRA and YSYEKL. The CDR3 loop spans 14 amino acids.